This section outlines one T cell receptor (beta chain) sequence together with its context. Its antigen has not been determined. No much larger clonotype is one base removed from it; base qualities were not supplied. Library prep was done by the immunoSEQ multiplex PCR assay. In TCRdb, the immuneACCESS table is reduced to in-frame sequences with V and J assigned. These tables do not hold every clone; where another copy was compared, an unresolved V gene accounts for under half, and the others remain unexplained. This sample holds about 14,000 clones; about 95% were observed only once. Together, the top ten hold 6% to 9.5% of the sample. The record originates from a study of technical replicates of blood from a handful of donors (TCRdb year 2017). The CDR3, from cysteine to phenylalanine, totals 17 residues. Only the CDR3 part of the read is kept: 51 bases, read in frame from the first base. The germline V and J ends show losses of 11 bases and 4 bases respectively, and no gene match explains 17 bases of the junction. The CDR1 and CDR2 encoded by the germline V gene (reference sequence) are SEHNR and FQNEAQ.

Sequencing used PBMCs. The receptor was isolated from a human donor in good health. The rearranged segments are TRBV7-9 and TRBJ2-2, and TRBD2 matches 9 of the central bases. Here the CDR3 is given as CAARSGSAVDGTGELFF. The DNA reads TGTGCCGCTCGTAGCGGGAGCGCTGTAGATGGCACCGGGGAGCTGTTTTTT.